The 13 T cell receptor beta chains presented below share a single source sample, sequenced in a study of regulatory T cells in long-lasting Graves disease. To make TCR beta libraries, researchers used iRepertoire HTBI primers and Arm-PCR of CDR3 regions. Each CDR3 protein gets one entry after TCRdb re-called the multiplex PCR reads with MiXCR. In the table there are around 500,000 distinct CDR3 sequences, less than 15% of which are singletons. Stated time point: newly diagnosed GD, antithyroid drugs for less than 3 months. Scientists built the TCR library using RNA that was extracted from PBMCs. The data were also submitted as part of a second study, on T cells in Graves' hyperthyroidism and ophthalmopathy.

The material was peripheral blood mononuclear cells (PBMCs), obtained at new diagnosis, from a patient treated with antithyroid drugs. The receptors shown here come from a man aged 30 to 45 with Graves disease.

This clonotype occurred many times. The chain recombines TRBV13 with TRBJ2-3, with 7 bases that match TRBD2. This CDR3 comprises 21 residues. Germline V gene data show CDR1 as PRHDT and CDR2 as FYEKMQ (reference sequence). V dropped 4 bases and J dropped 7; count of bases not matched to a gene: 29. The DNA of the CDR3 is TGTGCCAGCAGCTCAAGTCCTGAAGCGGGACGGACCTTTGGGGCACCAAATACGCAGTATTTT. Protein: CASSSSPEAGRTFGAPNTQYF. Full variable domain (remainder filled in from reference TRBV13 and TRBJ2-3): AAGVIQSPRHLIKEKRETATLKCYPIPRHDTVYWYQQGPGQDPQFLISFYEKMQSDKGSIPDRFSAQQFSDYHSELNMSSLELGDSALYFCASSSSPEAGRTFGAPNTQYFGPGTRLTVL.

Ten or more counts support this clonotype. The chain is built from TRBV30 and TRBJ1-1; D ambiguous. CDR3 length: 12 amino acids. Germline V gene sequence: CDR1 GTSNPN, CDR2 SVGIG (reference sequence). Trimming left V 3 bases short and J 7 bases short, with 12 bases between. Written as DNA, the CDR3 is TGTGCCTGGAGATCAAAGGACGGTGAAGCTTTCTTT. Protein: CAWRSKDGEAFF.

This clonotype has just one count. The CDR3 nucleotides are TGTGCCAGCAGCCCCTCAGGGGAAACGGGGGAGCAGTACTTC. The encoded protein is CASSPSGETGEQYF. The V call is TRBV3-1, the J call TRBJ2-7; D may be TRBD1 (6 bases). Germline-derived CDR1 and CDR2 are LGHDT and YNNKEL (reference sequence). This CDR3 is 14 amino acids long. Trimming shortened V by 4 bases and J by 7 bases, and 17 bases separated the two germline ends.

There are many counts of this clonotype. The rearrangement joins TRBV29-1 to TRBJ1-1; D is ambiguous. CDR3 length: 11 amino acids. Germline loops: CDR1 SQVTM, CDR2 ANQGSEA. The germline V and J ends were trimmed by 7 bases and 4 bases, with 10 bases remaining between them. CDR3 residues: CSAGKATEAFF. CDR3 DNA sequence: TGCAGCGCGGGGAAGGCCACTGAAGCTTTCTTT.

This clonotype is medium-sized within its sample. J is TRBJ2-1 and V is TRBV11-2; D not certain. Trimming pared 0 bases from V and 0 bases from J, leaving 9 bases between. The CDR3 is made up of 16 amino acids. Germline values: CDR1 SGHAT, CDR2 FQNNGV. The CDR3 is CASSLDPESSYNEQFF. The CDR3 nucleotides read TGTGCCAGCAGCTTAGATCCGGAGAGCTCCTACAATGAGCAGTTCTTC.

This clonotype has ten or more counts. This sequence joins TRBV6-1 and TRBJ2-7; 7 bases agree with TRBD1. Germline CDR1 MNHNS, CDR2 SASEGT. The CDR3 covers 15 residues. V shed 2 bases, J shed 3 bases, and the junction held 7 bases outside the gene matches. CDR3 sequence: CASSESPAGGYEQYF. The CDR3 DNA reads as TGTGCCAGCAGTGAATCCCCGGCAGGGGGCTACGAGCAGTACTTC.

This clonotype was seen repeatedly, ten times or more. This sequence joins TRBV19 and TRBJ1-1; D unresolved. Trimming left V 7 bases short and J 6 bases short, with 15 bases between. Germline V gives CDR1 LNHDA, CDR2 SQIVND (reference sequence). The CDR3 loop spans 13 amino acids. In DNA, the CDR3 is TGTGCCAGTATGAATGCGGGTATCCCTGAAGCTTTCTTT. Residues: CASMNAGIPEAFF.

This rearrangement joins TRBV3-1 to TRBJ2-5; TRBD2 might be the D (6 bases). The CDR3 totals 15 residues. Trimming left V 1 base short and J 1 base short, with 10 bases between. Germline assignment: CDR1 LGHDT and CDR2 YNNKEL (reference sequence). The CDR3 sequence: CASSQGGEPQETQYF. The CDR3 nucleotides are TGTGCCAGCAGCCAAGGGGGGGAGCCCCAAGAGACCCAGTACTTC.

This clonotype was observed at least ten times. The V and J genes are TRBV6-1 and TRBJ2-7; TRBD2 matches 11 bases. From germline, CDR1 is MNHNS and CDR2 SASEGT. The V segment lost 10 bases and the J segment 0 bases; nucleotides outside the gene matches: 2. The CDR3 runs 13 residues. The CDR3 is CAITSGSSYEQYF. The CDR3 coding sequence is TGTGCCATAACTAGCGGGAGCTCCTACGAGCAGTACTTC.

The chain links TRBV19 to TRBJ2-1; 9 positions match TRBD1. Looked up from germline, CDR1 is LNHDA and CDR2 is SQIVND (reference sequence). The CDR3 consists of 14 residues. V was pared by 4 bases and J by 3 bases, with 1 base of the junction left unmatched. The CDR3 sequence is CASSRDRVYNEQFF. The DNA for the CDR3 is TGTGCCAGTAGTAGGGACAGGGTCTACAATGAGCAGTTCTTC.

The rearrangement joins TRBV11-2 to TRBJ2-1; D possibly matches TRBD1 or TRBD2 (5 bases each). The end of the DNA fits TRBJ2-3 better, so the J call may be wrong. Germline CDR1 SGHAT, CDR2 FQNNGV. The CDR3 spans 15 residues. The CDR3 sequence: CASSVTGRITDTQYF. CDR3 nucleotide sequence: TGTGCCAGCAGCGTAACGGGGCGGATCACAGATACGCAGTATTTT.

V is TRBV19 and J is TRBJ2-6; D call uncertain. The ends were cut back, 9 bases at V and 7 bases at J, with 19 bases in the middle. In germline, CDR1 is LNHDA, CDR2 SQIVND (reference sequence). This CDR3 region has 15 residues. The CDR3 coding sequence is TGTGCCAGAAGATCGACCGTTAAGCATGCCAACGTCCTGACTTTC. It is translated as CARRSTVKHANVLTF.

There are a few counts of this clonotype. The CDR3 is CASSLSQGREETQYF. The CDR3 DNA reads TGTGCCAGCAGCTTAAGCCAGGGGCGAGAAGAGACCCAGTACTTC. The chain employs TRBV7-9 and TRBJ2-5, with D tentatively TRBD1 (6 bases). V lost 2 bases to trimming and J lost 3 bases, with 13 bases between them. This CDR3 is built from 15 residues. Per germline, CDR1 SEHNR and CDR2 FQNEAQ (reference sequence). The entire variable domain, with the rest obtained from reference TRBV7-9 and TRBJ2-5, is as follows: DTGVSQNPRHKITKRGQNVTFRCDPISEHNRLYWYRQTLGQGPEFLTYFQNEAQLEKSRLLSDRFSAERPKGSFSTLEIQRTEQGDSAMYLCASSLSQGREETQYFGPGTRLLVL.